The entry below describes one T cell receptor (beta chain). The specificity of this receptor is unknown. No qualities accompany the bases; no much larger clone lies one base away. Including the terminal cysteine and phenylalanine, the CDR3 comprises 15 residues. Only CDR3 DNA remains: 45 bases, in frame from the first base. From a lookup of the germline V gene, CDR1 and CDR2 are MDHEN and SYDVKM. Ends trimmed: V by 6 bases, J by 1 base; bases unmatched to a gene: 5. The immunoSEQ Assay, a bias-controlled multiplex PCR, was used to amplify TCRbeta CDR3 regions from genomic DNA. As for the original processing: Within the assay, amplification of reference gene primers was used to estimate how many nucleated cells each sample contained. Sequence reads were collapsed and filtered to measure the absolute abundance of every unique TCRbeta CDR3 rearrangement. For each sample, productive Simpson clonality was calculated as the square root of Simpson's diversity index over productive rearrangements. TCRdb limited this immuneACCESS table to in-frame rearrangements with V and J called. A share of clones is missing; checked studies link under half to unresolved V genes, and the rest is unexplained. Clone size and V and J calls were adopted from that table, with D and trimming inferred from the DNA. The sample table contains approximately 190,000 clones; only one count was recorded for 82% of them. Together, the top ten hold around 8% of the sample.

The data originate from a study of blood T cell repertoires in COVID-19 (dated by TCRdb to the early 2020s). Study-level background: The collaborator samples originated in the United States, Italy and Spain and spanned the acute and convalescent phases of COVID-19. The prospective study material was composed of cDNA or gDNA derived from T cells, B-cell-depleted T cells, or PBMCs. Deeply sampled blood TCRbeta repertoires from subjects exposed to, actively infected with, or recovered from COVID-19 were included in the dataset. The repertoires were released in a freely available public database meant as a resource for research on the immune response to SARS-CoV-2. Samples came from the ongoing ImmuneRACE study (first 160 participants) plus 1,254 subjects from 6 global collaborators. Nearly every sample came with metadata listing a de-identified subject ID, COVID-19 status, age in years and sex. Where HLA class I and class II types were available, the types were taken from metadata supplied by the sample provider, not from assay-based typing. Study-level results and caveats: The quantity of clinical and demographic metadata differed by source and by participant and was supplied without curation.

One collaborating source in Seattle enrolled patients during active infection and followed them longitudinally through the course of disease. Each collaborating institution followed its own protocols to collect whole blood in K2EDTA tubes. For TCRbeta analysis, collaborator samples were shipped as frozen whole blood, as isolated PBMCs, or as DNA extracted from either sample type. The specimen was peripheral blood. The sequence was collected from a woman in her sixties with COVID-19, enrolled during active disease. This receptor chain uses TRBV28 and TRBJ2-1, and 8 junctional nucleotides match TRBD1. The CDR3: CASSGQGRSYNEQFF. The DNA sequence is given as TGTGCCAGCAGCGGACAGGGACGGTCCTACAATGAGCAGTTCTTC.